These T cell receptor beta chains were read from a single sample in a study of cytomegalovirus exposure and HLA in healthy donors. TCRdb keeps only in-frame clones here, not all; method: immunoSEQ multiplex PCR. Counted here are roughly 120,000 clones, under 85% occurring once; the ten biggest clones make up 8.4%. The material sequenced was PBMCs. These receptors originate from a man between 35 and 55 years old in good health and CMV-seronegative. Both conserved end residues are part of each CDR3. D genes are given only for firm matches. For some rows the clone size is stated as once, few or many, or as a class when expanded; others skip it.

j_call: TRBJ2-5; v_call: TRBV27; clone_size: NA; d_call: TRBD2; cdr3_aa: CASSFWTSGQETQYF; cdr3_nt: TGTGCCAGCAGTTTCTGGACTAGCGGGCAAGAGACCCAGTACTTC
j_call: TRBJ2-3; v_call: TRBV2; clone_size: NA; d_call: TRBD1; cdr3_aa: CASRWDRATDTQYF; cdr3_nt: TGTGCCAGCAGATGGGACAGGGCGACAGATACGCAGTATTTT
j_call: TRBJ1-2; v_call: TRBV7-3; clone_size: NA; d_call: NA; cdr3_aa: CASSPRSGPHYGYTF; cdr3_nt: TGTGCCAGCAGCCCCCGGTCGGGTCCCCACTATGGCTACACCTTC
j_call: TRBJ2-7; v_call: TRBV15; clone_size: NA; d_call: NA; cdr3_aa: CATSSERGYYEQYF; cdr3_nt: TGTGCCACCAGCAGTGAACGGGGGTACTACGAGCAGTACTTC
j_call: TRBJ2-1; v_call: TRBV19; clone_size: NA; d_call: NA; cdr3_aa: CASTAGLNEQFF; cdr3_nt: TGTGCCAGTACCGCAGGGTTAAATGAGCAGTTCTTC
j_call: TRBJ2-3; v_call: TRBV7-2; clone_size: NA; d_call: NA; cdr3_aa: CASSLGLLADTQYF; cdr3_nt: TGTGCCAGCAGCTTGGGACTCCTGGCAGATACGCAGTATTTT
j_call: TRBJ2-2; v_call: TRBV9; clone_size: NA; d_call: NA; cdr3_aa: CASSSIFGSGELFF; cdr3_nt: TGTGCCAGCAGCTCAATTTTCGGGTCCGGGGAGCTGTTTTTT
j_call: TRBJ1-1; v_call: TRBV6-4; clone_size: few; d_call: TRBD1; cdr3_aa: CASSDSDRGTEAFF; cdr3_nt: TGTGCCAGCAGTGACTCAGACAGGGGGACTGAAGCTTTCTTT
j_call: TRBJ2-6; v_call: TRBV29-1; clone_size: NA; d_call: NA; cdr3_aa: CSVTNSGANVLTF; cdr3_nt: TGCAGCGTTACAAACTCTGGGGCCAACGTCCTGACTTTC
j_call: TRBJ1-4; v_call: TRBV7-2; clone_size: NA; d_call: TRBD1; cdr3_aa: CASSSTGQVNEKLFF; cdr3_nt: TGTGCCAGCAGCTCGACAGGGCAGGTTAATGAAAAACTGTTTTTT
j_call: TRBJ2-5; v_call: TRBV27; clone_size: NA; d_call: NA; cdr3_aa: CASSLSGGYRQETQYF; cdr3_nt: TGTGCCAGCAGTCTGTCCGGGGGTTATCGCCAAGAGACCCAGTACTTC
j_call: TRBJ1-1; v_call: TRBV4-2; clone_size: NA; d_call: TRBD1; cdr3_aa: CASSRKTTGGWTEAFF; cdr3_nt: TGTGCCAGCAGCCGAAAAACAACAGGGGGCTGGACTGAAGCTTTCTTT
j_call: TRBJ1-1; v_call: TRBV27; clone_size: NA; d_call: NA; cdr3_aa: CASSPGGLNTEAFF; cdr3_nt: TGTGCCAGCAGTCCCGGGGGGTTGAACACTGAAGCTTTCTTT
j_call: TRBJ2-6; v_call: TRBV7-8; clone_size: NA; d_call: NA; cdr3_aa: CASQGSGANVLTF; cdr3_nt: TGTGCCAGTCAGGGCTCTGGGGCCAACGTCCTGACTTTC
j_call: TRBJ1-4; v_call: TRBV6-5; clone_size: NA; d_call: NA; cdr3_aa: CASSPDEDEKLFF; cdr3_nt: TGTGCCAGCAGCCCTGACGAGGATGAAAAACTGTTTTTT
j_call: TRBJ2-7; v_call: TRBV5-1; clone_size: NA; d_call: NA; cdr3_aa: CASSLESGPPPYEQYF; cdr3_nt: TGCGCCAGCAGCTTGGAGAGCGGACCCCCGCCCTACGAGCAGTACTTC
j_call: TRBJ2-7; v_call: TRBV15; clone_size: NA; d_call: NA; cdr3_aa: CATSREGGGVEQYF; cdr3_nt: TGTGCCACCAGCAGAGAAGGTGGGGGCGTCGAGCAGTACTTC
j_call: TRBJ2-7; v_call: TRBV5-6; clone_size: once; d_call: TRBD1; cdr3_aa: CASSIQGAPTYEQYF; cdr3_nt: TGTGCCAGCAGCATTCAGGGGGCCCCGACCTACGAGCAGTACTTC
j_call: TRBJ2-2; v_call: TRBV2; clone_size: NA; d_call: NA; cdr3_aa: CASSVLRNTGELFF; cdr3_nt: TGTGCCAGCAGTGTTCTGAGGAACACCGGGGAGCTGTTTTTT
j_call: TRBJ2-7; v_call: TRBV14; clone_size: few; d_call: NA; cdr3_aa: CASSSTLGLAYEQYF; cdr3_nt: NA
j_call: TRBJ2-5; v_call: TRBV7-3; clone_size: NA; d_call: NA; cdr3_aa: CASSSGLQETQYF; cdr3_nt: TGTGCCAGCAGCTCCGGACTTCAAGAGACCCAGTACTTC
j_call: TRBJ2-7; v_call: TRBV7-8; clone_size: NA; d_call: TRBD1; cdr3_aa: CASSEDRDSYEQYF; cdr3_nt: TGTGCCAGCAGCGAGGACAGGGACTCCTACGAGCAGTACTTC
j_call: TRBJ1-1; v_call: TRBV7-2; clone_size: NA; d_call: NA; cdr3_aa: CASTITGEAFF; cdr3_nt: TGTGCCAGCACCATTACAGGGGAAGCTTTCTTT
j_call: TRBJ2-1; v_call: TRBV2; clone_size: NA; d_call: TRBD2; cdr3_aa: CASQRVPSGGQYSSYNEQFF; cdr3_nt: TGTGCCAGCCAGCGAGTCCCTAGCGGGGGGCAATACAGCTCCTACAATGAGCAGTTCTTC
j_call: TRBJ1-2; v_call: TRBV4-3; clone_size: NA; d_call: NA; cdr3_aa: CASSPAQGGGYGYTF; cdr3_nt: TGCGCCAGCAGCCCCGCTCAGGGAGGAGGGTATGGCTACACCTTC
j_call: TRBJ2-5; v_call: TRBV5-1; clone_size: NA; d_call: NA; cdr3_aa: CASSTPQETQYF; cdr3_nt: TGCGCCAGCAGCACCCCCCAGGAGACCCAGTACTTC
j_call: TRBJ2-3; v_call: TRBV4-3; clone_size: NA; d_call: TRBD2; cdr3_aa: CASSQEIKAAGGTDTQYF; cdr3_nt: TGCGCCAGCAGCCAAGAAATCAAGGCAGCGGGGGGAACTGATACGCAGTATTTT
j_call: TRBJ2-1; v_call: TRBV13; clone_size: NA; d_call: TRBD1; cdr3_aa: CASSFALQGHSYNEQFF; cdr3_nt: TGTGCCAGCAGCTTCGCCTTACAGGGGCACTCCTACAATGAGCAGTTCTTC
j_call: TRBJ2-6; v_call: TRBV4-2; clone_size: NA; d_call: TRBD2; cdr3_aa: CASSQPVLAGALSGANVLTF; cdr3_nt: TGTGCCAGCAGCCAACCCGTACTAGCGGGGGCACTCTCTGGGGCCAACGTCCTGACTTTC
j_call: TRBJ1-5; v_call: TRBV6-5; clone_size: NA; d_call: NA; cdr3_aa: CASSYNSNQPQHF; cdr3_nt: TGTGCCAGCAGTTATAATAGCAATCAGCCCCAGCATTTT
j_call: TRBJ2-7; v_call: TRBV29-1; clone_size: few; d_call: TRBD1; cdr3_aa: CSVEEPGQGSYEQYF; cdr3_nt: TGCAGCGTTGAAGAACCGGGACAGGGTTCCTACGAGCAGTACTTC
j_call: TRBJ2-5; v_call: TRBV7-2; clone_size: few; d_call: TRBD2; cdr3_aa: CASRPAAGTRAETQYF; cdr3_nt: TGTGCCAGCAGACCAGCAGCCGGGACTAGGGCGGAGACCCAGTACTTC
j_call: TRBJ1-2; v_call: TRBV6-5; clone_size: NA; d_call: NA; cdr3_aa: CASSYSQFNYGYTF; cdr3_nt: TGTGCCAGCAGTTACTCTCAGTTTAACTATGGCTACACCTTC
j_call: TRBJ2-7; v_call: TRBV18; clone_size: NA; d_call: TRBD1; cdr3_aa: CASSPTGVDYEQYF; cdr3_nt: TGTGCCAGCTCACCGACAGGGGTAGACTACGAGCAGTACTTC
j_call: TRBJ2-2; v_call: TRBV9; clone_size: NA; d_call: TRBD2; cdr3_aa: CASSVRGANTGELFF; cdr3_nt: TGTGCCAGCAGCGTGCGGGGGGCCAACACCGGGGAGCTGTTTTTT
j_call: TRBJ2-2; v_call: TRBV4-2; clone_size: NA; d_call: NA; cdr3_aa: CASSLNPGDPGELFF; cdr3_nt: TGTGCCAGCAGTCTTAATCCCGGGGATCCCGGGGAGCTGTTTTTT
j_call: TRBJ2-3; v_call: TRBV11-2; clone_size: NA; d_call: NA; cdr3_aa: CASSRLSSFTDTQYF; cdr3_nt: TGTGCCAGCAGCCGACTTTCCAGCTTCACAGATACGCAGTATTTT
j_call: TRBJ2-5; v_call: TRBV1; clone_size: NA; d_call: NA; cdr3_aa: CTSSQGTSGGGSAQYF; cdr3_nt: TGCACCAGCAGCCAAGGGACTAGCGGGGGGGGCTCGGCCCAGTACTTC
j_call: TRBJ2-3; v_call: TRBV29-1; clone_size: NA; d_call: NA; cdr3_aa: CSVEAGEWGTQYF; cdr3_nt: TGCAGCGTTGAAGCGGGGGAATGGGGTACGCAGTATTTT
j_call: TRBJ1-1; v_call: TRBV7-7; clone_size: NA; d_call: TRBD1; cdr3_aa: CASSSPTGYLSVNTEAFF; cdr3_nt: TGTGCTAGCAGCTCACCGACAGGGTACCTTTCTGTGAACACTGAAGCTTTCTTT
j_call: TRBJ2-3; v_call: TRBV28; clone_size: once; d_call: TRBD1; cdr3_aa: CAIRDREGIADTQYF; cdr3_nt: TGTGCCATTCGCGACAGGGAAGGTATTGCAGATACGCAGTATTTT
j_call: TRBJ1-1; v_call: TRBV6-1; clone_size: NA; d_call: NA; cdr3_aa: CASSELYEAFF; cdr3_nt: TGTGCCAGCAGTGAACTTTATGAAGCTTTCTTT
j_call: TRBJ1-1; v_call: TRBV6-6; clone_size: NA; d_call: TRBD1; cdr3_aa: CASSSWTGEAFF; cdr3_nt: TGTGCCAGCAGTTCTTGGACAGGGGAAGCTTTCTTT
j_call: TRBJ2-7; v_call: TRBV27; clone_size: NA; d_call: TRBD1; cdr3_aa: CASSRTGSSYEQYF; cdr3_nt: TGTGCCAGCAGTAGGACAGGGAGCTCCTACGAGCAGTACTTC
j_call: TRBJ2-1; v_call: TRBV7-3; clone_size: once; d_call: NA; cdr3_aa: CASSLSSYNEQFF; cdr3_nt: TGTGCCAGCAGCTTATCGTCGTACAATGAGCAGTTCTTC
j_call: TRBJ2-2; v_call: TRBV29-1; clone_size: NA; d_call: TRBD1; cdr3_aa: CSVMGQGEIGELFF; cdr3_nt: TGCAGCGTCATGGGACAGGGAGAGATCGGGGAGCTGTTTTTT
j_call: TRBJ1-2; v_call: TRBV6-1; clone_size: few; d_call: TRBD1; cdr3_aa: CASETGQEFYGYTF; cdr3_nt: TGTGCCTCGGAGACGGGACAGGAGTTTTATGGCTACACCTTC
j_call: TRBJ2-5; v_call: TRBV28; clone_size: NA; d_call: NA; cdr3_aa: CASTLVAYEETQYF; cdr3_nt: TGTGCCAGCACCCTCGTGGCATACGAAGAGACCCAGTACTTC
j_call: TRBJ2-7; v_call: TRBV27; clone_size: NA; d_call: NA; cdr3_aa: CASSPNLREQYF; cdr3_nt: TGTGCCAGCAGTCCCAACTTACGCGAGCAGTACTTC